This T cell receptor (beta chain) was documented in a study of T cells in Graves' hyperthyroidism and ophthalmopathy. This clonotype was picked up a small number of times. TCR beta CDR3 region amplification was performed from RNA transcripts. TCR CDR3 regions were first amplified by RT-PCR with HTBI primers. TCRdb analysed the multiplex PCR reads with MiXCR anew, one entry per CDR3 protein. The table lists some 530,000 distinct CDR3 sequences, around a fifth of them singletons. J lost 2 bases, V lost 3 bases, and 6 bases had no gene match. Germline loops: CDR1 KGHSH, CDR2 LQKENI. The CDR3 consists of 16 residues.

The chain employs TRBV18 and TRBJ1-1; TRBD1 agrees at 10 bases. The sample consisted of blood. The sequence was collected from a woman in her 70s with Graves' ophthalmopathy. The CDR3 reads CASSPRRDRGNTEAFF. CDR3 nucleotides: TGTGCCAGCTCACCGCGCCGGGACAGGGGTAACACTGAAGCTTTCTTT.